This TCR beta chain was identified during a study of CD8 T cells in Susac syndrome. The study sequenced TCR beta in blood CD8+ and CD4+ T cells. Included as multiple sclerosis controls were treatment-naive patients who had stable or active relapsing-remitting disease. Negative isolation was used for CD8+ and CD4+ T cells, and FACS enrichment was applied to TEMRA cells. Random hexamers were used to reverse transcribe the RNA input (0.5 to 1 ug). An immunoSEQ multiplex PCR generated amplified TCR beta CDR3 products spanning 54 Vbeta and 13 Jbeta. TCRdb re-analysed the immunoSEQ multiplex PCR reads in MiXCR, keeping a single row per CDR3 protein. The table has approximately 80,000 distinct CDR3 sequences, roughly 91% seen once. The V end lost 4 bases, the J end lost 2 bases, and 12 bases lay between the germline ends. CDR1 and CDR2 (germline): SGHVS, FNYEAQ. This CDR3 spans 14 amino acids.

Material: CD8+ T cells from PBMCs. This clonotype was sampled from a human donor with multiple sclerosis. The J gene is TRBJ2-7, the V gene TRBV7-6; D gene unclear. The CDR3 is CASSSETTTYEQYF. The CDR3 DNA is TGTGCCAGCAGCTCAGAGACAACGACCTACGAGCAGTACTTC.